The 5 T cell receptor beta chains below were found in one sample sequenced in a study of blood T cell repertoires in COVID-19. TCRdb keeps only in-frame clones here, not all; method: immunoSEQ multiplex PCR. The data hold about 180,000 clones, with roughly 87% observed a single time. Material for sequencing was peripheral blood. Receptors originate from a woman aged 70 to 79 with acute or convalescent COVID-19.

The chain recombines TRBV7-2 with TRBJ2-1, with D possibly matching TRBD1 (5 bases). Germline V CDR1 and CDR2: SGHTA, FQGNSA. V was pared by 5 bases and J by 0 bases, with 8 bases between. The CDR3 runs 14 residues. CDR3 coding DNA: TGTGCCAGCAGCCCAGGGCGCTCCTACAATGAGCAGTTCTTC. Translating it yields CASSPGRSYNEQFF.

The chain carries TRBV4-1 and TRBJ2-1; TRBD2 is a possible D gene (7 bases). Trimming stripped 0 bases from V and 7 bases from J, with 13 bases between. The CDR3 runs to 15 residues. Germline values: CDR1 MGHRA, CDR2 YSYEKL. The CDR3, as DNA: TGCGCCAGCAGCCAAGATTACAAGGGGGGGAATGAGCAGTTCTTC. Translated: CASSQDYKGGNEQFF.

V is TRBV5-6 and J is TRBJ2-5; D is ambiguous. Trimming left V 0 bases short and J 5 bases short, with 14 bases between. Germline CDR1 is SGHDT and CDR2 is YYEEEE. This CDR3 is 15 amino acids long. CDR3 loop: CASSLGLPERETQYF. As DNA, the CDR3 is TGTGCCAGCAGCTTGGGTTTGCCCGAACGGGAGACCCAGTACTTC.

The chain combines TRBV27 with TRBJ2-1; TRBD1 agrees at 8 bases. Germline CDR1 reads MNHEY; CDR2 reads SMNVEV (reference sequence). This CDR3 has 16 amino acids. The trim removed 5 bases at V and 1 base at J, leaving 7 bases unmatched. Here the CDR3 reads CASSLGQAPSYNEQFF. In DNA form, the CDR3 reads TGTGCCAGCAGTCTGGGACAGGCTCCTTCCTACAATGAGCAGTTCTTC.

The chain couples TRBV6-5 to TRBJ1-1, with 7 bases identical to TRBD1. Germline lookup yields CDR1 MNHEY and CDR2 SVGAGI. The CDR3 runs 15 residues. V gave up 5 bases and J gave up 1 base; unmatched junction bases: 7. In nucleotides, the CDR3 is TGTGCCAGCAGTCCAACGACAGGGCGGAACACTGAAGCTTTCTTT. Residues: CASSPTTGRNTEAFF.